These 8 T cell receptor beta chains share one sample of origin, sequenced in a study of regulatory T cells in long-lasting Graves disease (dated by TCRdb to the early 2020s). Library preparation employed multiplex PCR. Sequenced using an Illumina HiSeq 4000. TCR beta libraries were built with iRepertoire HTBI primers and Arm-PCR amplification of CDR3 regions. TCRdb passed the public sequencing reads through fastp at Q25 and MiXCR, retaining productive beta sequences. Identical CDR3 proteins give one entry, which carries the most common genes and DNA. The sample records more than 650,000 distinct CDR3 sequences, 25% to 35% of which are singletons. Jointly, the top ten make up about two fifths of the sample. The meaning of the sample's time point label: persistent/refractory GD, antithyroid drugs over 5 years with positive TRAb. For both TCR sequencing and RNA sequencing, RNA was extracted from PBMCs in TRIzol.

The material sequenced was peripheral blood mononuclear cells (PBMCs), taken when the disease was refractory, from a patient treated with antithyroid drugs. The receptor set was obtained from a female donor with Graves disease.

Concerning this clonotype itself: Germline is not matched at one junction end, which may reflect a read error. The chain recombines TRBV20-1 with TRBJ1-1; perhaps TRBD1 as D (6 bases). The CDR3 consists of 15 residues. CDR1 and CDR2 from the germline V gene are DFQATT and SNEGSKA (reference sequence). In DNA, the CDR3 is TGCAGTGCTGGAGATCCTTCTGTAGGGGGCACTGAAGCTTTCTTT. Its translation is CSAGDPSVGGTEAFF.

This clonotype has only a few counts. The gene calls are TRBV7-8 and TRBJ1-5, with 7 bases matching TRBD1. The germline CDR1 and CDR2 sequences are SGHVS and FQNEAQ. The ends lost 5 bases at V and 0 bases at J; junction bases unmatched: 10. CDR3 length: 17 amino acids. DNA for the CDR3: TGTGCCAGCAGCCCCAAGAGGACAGGTGTTAGCAATCAGCCCCAGCATTTT. It codes for CASSPKRTGVSNQPQHF.

The CDR3 sequence: CASSRLAGVETQYF. The DNA for the CDR3 is TGTGCCAGCAGTCGACTAGCGGGGGTGGAGACCCAGTACTTC. The chain couples TRBV6-2 or TRBV6-3 to TRBJ2-5; 12 nucleotides agree with TRBD2. V dropped 5 bases and J dropped 5; count of bases not matched to a gene: 3. Germline CDR1 MNHEY, CDR2 SVGEGT. The CDR3 spans 14 residues.

This clonotype was observed a few times. The V call is TRBV5-1, the J call TRBJ2-5; 13 bases line up with TRBD2. The junction had 5 bases not matched to a gene; V was cut back by 0 bases and J by 3 bases. Per the germline V gene, CDR1 is SGHRS and CDR2 is YFSETQ. This CDR3 has 17 residues. CDR3: CASSLGVLAGGKETQYF. CDR3 DNA sequence: TGCGCCAGCAGCTTGGGAGTACTAGCGGGAGGGAAAGAGACCCAGTACTTC.

This clonotype showed up just a few times. V usage is TRBV13 and J usage is TRBJ1-5, with 8 bases lining up with TRBD1. CDR3 size: 16 residues. Germline V lookup: CDR1 PRHDT, CDR2 FYEKMQ (reference sequence). V lost 6 bases, J lost 3 bases, and 10 bases stayed unmatched. Written as DNA, the CDR3 is TGTGCCAGCAGACATACCGGACAGGGCAACAATCAGCCCCAGCATTTT. It codes for CASRHTGQGNNQPQHF.

The chain uses TRBV6-1 and TRBJ2-2; 12 bases fit TRBD2. Germline trimming cut 4 bases from V and 9 bases from J; bases unmatched to any gene: 9. CDR3 length: 16 amino acids. CDR1 is MNHNS and CDR2 is SASEGT in the germline V gene. CDR3 sequence: CASSVTGLAGGRELFF. CDR3 DNA sequence: TGTGCCAGCAGTGTCACGGGACTAGCGGGCGGTCGGGAGCTGTTTTTT.

The genes are TRBV6-4 and TRBJ2-1, with 12 bases matching TRBD2. The germline gives CDR1 MRHNA, CDR2 SNTAGT. The V and J ends lost 5 bases and 4 bases, in that order; junction bases with no gene match: 6. This CDR3 contains 16 residues. The CDR3 spells CASSKTSGSGYNEQFF. The CDR3 DNA reads as TGTGCCAGCAGTAAGACTAGCGGGAGTGGGTACAATGAGCAGTTCTTC.

This chain joins TRBV12-5 and TRBJ2-1; D may be TRBD2 (5 bases). The ends were cut back, 0 bases at V and 0 bases at J, with 12 bases in the middle. The CDR3 has 17 amino acids. CDR1 and CDR2 (germline): LGHNT, FRNRAP. The CDR3 sequence: CASGLVLGQSSYNEQFF. The CDR3 DNA reads as TGTGCTAGTGGTTTGGTACTAGGCCAGAGCTCCTACAATGAGCAGTTCTTC.